The clone carrying this T cell receptor (beta chain) was counted ten times or more. No antigen is known for it. The sample comes from a study of T cells in Graves' hyperthyroidism and ophthalmopathy. Turning to the study itself: Peripheral blood was collected at initial diagnosis, before any treatment.

Findings of the study overall: Appearing also in blood were most of the thyroid clonotypes expanded above 0.001.

Patients with ophthalmopathy all had a Clinical Activity Score of at least 3, a NOSPECS grade of at least 4 and duration under 3 months. It was uncontrolled infection, other autoimmune disease, pregnancy or lactation that excluded patients. Amplification targeted TCR beta CDR3 regions from RNA transcripts. The HTBI primer set drove a first-round RT-PCR of the TCR CDR3. TCRdb recomputed calls from the multiplex PCR reads with MiXCR, one row per CDR3 protein. The table has 350,000 to 450,000 distinct CDR3 sequences, around an eighth seen once; the top ten hold 28%. The specimen sequenced was blood. This TCR was sampled from a man aged 50 to 59 with Graves' ophthalmopathy.

The CDR3 sequence: CSARDARSGSAHDTQYF. As DNA, the CDR3 is TGCAGTGCTAGAGACGCCCGTAGCGGGAGCGCTCACGATACGCAGTATTTT. J is TRBJ2-3 and V is TRBV20-1, with 9 bases lining up with TRBD2. Trimming removed 0 bases from V and 6 bases from J; junction bases left unmatched: 13. This CDR3 is built from 17 residues. Germline values: CDR1 DFQATT, CDR2 SNEGSKA (reference sequence).